This T cell receptor beta chain was sequenced during a study of T cells after yellow fever vaccination. The V gene's germline CDR1 is SGHRS and CDR2 YFSETQ. Trimming removed 3 bases from V and 7 bases from J, with 20 bases in between. The CDR3 spans 16 residues. TCRdb re-called the 5' RACE reads through MiXCR, storing one row per CDR3 protein. This sample yields 60,000 or so distinct CDR3 sequences, of which roughly 6.9% are seen a single time; roughly 40% belongs to the top ten. The table lists this clonotype with many counts. The receptor comes from a man aged 18 to 29 who received the YFV17D yellow fever vaccine. The chain couples TRBV5-1 to TRBJ2-4; D tentatively reads TRBD1 or TRBD2 (5 bases each). Sample: CD8+ T cells sorted from PBMCs, taken on the day of the first yellow fever vaccination. DNA of the CDR3: TGCGCCAGCAGCTGGAACCATCCAGGGTCGGGGAACATTCAGTACTTC. This translates into CASSWNHPGSGNIQYF.